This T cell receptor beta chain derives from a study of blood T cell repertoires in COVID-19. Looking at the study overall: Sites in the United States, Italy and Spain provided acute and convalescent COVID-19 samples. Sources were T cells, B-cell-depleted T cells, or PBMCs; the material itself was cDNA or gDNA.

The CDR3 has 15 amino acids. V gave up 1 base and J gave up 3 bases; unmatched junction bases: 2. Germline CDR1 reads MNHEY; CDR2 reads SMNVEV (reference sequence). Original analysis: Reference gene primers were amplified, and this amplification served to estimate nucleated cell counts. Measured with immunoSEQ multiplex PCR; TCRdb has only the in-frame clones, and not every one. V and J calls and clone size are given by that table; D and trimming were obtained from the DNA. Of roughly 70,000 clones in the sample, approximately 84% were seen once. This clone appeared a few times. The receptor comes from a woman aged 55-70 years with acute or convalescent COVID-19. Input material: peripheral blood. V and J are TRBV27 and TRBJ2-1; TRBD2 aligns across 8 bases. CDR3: CASSLLAGNYNEQFF. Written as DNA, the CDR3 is TGTGCCAGCAGTTTATTAGCGGGGAACTACAATGAGCAGTTCTTC.